The clone carrying this T cell receptor beta chain has more than one count but fewer than ten. The antigen is not known. This specimen comes from a study of beta chain features in type 1 diabetes. Findings and caveats of the study: Type 1 diabetes patients had moderately but significantly shorter TCRB CDR3s in all four CD4+ subsets. When cDNA is sequenced, cells with high TCR expression could be over-represented. Junctions at VDJ sites from type 1 diabetes patients had fewer insertions and more deletions.

Trimming at V came to 4 bases and at J to 7 bases, leaving 11 bases not matched to a gene. CDR3 length: 16 residues. Germline CDR1 reads SGHDN; CDR2 reads FVKESK. Using CD45RO/CCR7/CD25/CD127/CD95/CD27, CD4+ naive, central memory, regulatory and stem cell-like memory cells were sorted. Sequenced material consisted of expressed TCRB transcripts (all of the isolated RNA was reverse transcribed). The repertoire was sequenced with immunoSEQ multiplex PCR; TCRdb's copy has only in-frame clones and lacks some. The sample contains 350,000 to 400,000 clones, approximately 16% of which appear only once. This clonotype originated in a woman younger than 30 in good health. Material for sequencing was naive CD4+ T cells from blood. The chain has TRBV14 and TRBJ2-1, with 9 bases matching TRBD2. Written as DNA, the CDR3 is TGTGCCAGCAGCCCAGGCCACAGCGGGAGGAGGAATGAGCAGTTCTTC. Protein: CASSPGHSGRRNEQFF.